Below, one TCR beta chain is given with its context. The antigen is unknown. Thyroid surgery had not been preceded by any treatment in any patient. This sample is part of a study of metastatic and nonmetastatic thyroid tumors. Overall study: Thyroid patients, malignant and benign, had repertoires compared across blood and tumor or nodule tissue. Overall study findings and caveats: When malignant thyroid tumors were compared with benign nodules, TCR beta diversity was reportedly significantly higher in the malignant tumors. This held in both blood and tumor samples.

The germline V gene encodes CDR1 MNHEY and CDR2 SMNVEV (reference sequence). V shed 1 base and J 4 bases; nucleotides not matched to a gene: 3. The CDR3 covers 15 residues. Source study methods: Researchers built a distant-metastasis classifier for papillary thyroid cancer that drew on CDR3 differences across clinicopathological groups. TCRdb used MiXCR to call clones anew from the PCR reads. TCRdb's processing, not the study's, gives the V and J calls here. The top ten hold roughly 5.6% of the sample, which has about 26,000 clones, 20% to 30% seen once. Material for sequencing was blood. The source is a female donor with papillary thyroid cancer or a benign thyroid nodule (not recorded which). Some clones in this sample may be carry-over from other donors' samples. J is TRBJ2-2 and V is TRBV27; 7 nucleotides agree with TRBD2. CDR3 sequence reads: CASSLLAGVTGELFF. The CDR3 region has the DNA TGTGCCAGCAGTTTATTGGCGGGAGTCACCGGGGAGCTGTTTTTT.